This TCR beta chain was recovered during a study of blood T cell repertoires in COVID-19. Study-wide context: From the United States, Italy and Spain came samples of acute and convalescent COVID-19. From T cells, B-cell-depleted T cells, or PBMCs came the material, which was cDNA or gDNA.

In the study's own analysis: Estimates of nucleated cell counts were drawn from the amplification of reference gene primers. The assay was immunoSEQ multiplex PCR, and TCRdb's table has in-frame clones only and misses some. V, J and clone size are taken as reported in that table, and D and trimming were inferred from the DNA itself. The sample contains about 290,000 clones, around 88% of which appear only once. Input material: peripheral blood. The origin of this receptor is a middle-aged man with acute or convalescent COVID-19.

CDR3 bases: TGTGCCAGCAGCCGCAACTTATACCCGGGGGGGTACGAGCAGTACTTC. It is translated as CASSRNLYPGGYEQYF. The rearrangement joins TRBV5-5 to TRBJ2-7, with 8 bases fitting TRBD2. With 4 bases clipped from V and 4 bases from J, the junction kept 13 bases outside the gene matches. This CDR3 has 16 residues. The V gene's germline CDR1 is SGHKS and CDR2 YYEKEE (reference sequence).